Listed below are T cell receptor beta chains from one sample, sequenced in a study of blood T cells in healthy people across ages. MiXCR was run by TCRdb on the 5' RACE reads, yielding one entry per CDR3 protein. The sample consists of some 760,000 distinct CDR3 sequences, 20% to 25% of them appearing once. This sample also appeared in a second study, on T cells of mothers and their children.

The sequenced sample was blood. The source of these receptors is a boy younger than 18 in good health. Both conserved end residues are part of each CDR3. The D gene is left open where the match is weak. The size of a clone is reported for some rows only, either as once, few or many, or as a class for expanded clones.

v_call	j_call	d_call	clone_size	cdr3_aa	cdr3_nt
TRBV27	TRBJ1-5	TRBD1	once	CASSIYPRTGRNQPQHF	TGTGCCAGCAGTATTTACCCGAGGACAGGTCGAAATCAGCCCCAGCATTTT
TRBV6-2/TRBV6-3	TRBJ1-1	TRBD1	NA	CASSYPTGGISEAFF	TGTGCCAGCAGTTACCCTACAGGGGGAATATCTGAAGCTTTCTTT
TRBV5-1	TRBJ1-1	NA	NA	CASRLPGNTEAFF	TGCGCCAGCCGACTGCCGGGGAACACTGAAGCTTTCTTT
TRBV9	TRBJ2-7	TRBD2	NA	CASSATSGRGEQYF	TGTGCCAGCAGCGCGACTAGCGGGAGGGGCGAGCAGTACTTC
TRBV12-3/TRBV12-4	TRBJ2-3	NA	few	CASSPRTSGDTQYF	TGTGCCAGCAGCCCCCGGACATCAGGGGATACGCAGTATTTT
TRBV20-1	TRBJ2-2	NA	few	CSARVLNTGELFF	TGCAGTGCTAGAGTCCTAAACACCGGGGAGCTGTTTTTT
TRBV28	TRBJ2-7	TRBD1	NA	CASSPSTGGEQYF	TGTGCCAGCAGCCCCTCTACAGGGGGCGAGCAGTACTTC
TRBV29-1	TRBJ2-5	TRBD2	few	CSVFGLAGGRVLETQYF	TGCAGCGTATTCGGACTAGCGGGAGGGCGAGTTTTGGAGACCCAGTACTTC
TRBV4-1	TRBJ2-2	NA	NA	CASSQKPALDTGELFF	TGCGCCAGCAGCCAAAAGCCGGCCCTTGACACCGGGGAGCTGTTTTTT
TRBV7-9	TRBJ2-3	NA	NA	CASSPLRSTDTQYF	TGTGCCAGCAGCCCACTCCGTAGCACAGATACGCAGTATTTT
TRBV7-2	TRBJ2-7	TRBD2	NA	CASTPGTSGSEQYF	TGTGCCAGCACCCCCGGGACTAGCGGGTCCGAGCAGTACTTC
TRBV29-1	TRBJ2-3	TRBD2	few	CSVGLAGGTDTQYF	TGCAGCGTTGGACTAGCGGGAGGAACAGATACGCAGTATTTT
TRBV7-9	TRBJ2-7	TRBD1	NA	CASSLRTGLRYEQYF	TGTGCCAGCAGCTTACGGACAGGGTTGAGGTACGAGCAGTACTTC
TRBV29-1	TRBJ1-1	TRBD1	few	CSVIPGGSAEAFF	TGCAGCGTAATCCCAGGGGGCAGCGCTGAAGCTTTCTTT
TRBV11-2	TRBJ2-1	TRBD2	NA	CAIKTGLAGGRGNEQFF	TGTGCCATCAAAACGGGACTAGCGGGGGGGAGGGGCAATGAGCAGTTCTTC
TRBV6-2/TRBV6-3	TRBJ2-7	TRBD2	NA	CASSILAGVQYEQYF	TGTGCCAGTTCGATACTAGCGGGAGTACAATACGAGCAGTACTTC
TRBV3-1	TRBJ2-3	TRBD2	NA	CASSPPPGLEVDTQYF	TGTGCCAGCAGCCCACCACCGGGACTAGAGGTAGATACGCAGTATTTT
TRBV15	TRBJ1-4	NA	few	CATWGEKLFF	TGTGCCACCTGGGGGGAAAAACTGTTTTTT
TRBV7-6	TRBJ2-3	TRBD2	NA	CASSRVSGRGFGDTQYF	TGTGCCAGCAGCCGTGTTAGCGGGAGAGGTTTTGGGGATACGCAGTATTTT
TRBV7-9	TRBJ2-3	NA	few	CASSPGGPTDTQYF	TGTGCCAGCAGCCCTGGGGGCCCAACAGATACGCAGTATTTT
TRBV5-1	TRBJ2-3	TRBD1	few	CASSSTGVGVDTQYF	TGCGCCAGCAGCTCGACAGGGGTGGGGGTAGATACGCAGTATTTT
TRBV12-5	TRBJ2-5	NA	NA	CASGLSRTDVRETQYF	TGTGCTAGTGGTTTGTCTCGGACGGATGTAAGAGAGACCCAGTACTTC
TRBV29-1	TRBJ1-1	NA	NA	CSVPGYPEAFF	TGCAGCGTCCCAGGATACCCTGAAGCTTTCTTT
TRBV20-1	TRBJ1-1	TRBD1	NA	CSAREQGGTEAFF	TGCAGTGCTAGAGAACAGGGGGGCACTGAAGCTTTCTTT
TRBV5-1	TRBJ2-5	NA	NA	CASSLPGGTQETPYF	TGCGCCAGCAGCTTGCCCGGCGGGACCCAAGAGACCCCGTACTTC
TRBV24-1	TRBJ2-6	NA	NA	CATSDPLGAGANVLTF	TGTGCCACCAGTGATCCATTGGGGGCTGGGGCCAACGTCCTGACTTTC
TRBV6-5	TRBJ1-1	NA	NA	CASSYSLKATDTEAFF	TGTGCCAGCAGTTACTCGTTAAAGGCTACGGACACTGAAGCTTTCTTT
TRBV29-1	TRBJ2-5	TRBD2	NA	CSVEGLAGGPEETQYF	TGCAGCGTTGAAGGACTGGCGGGAGGGCCGGAGGAGACCCAGTACTTC